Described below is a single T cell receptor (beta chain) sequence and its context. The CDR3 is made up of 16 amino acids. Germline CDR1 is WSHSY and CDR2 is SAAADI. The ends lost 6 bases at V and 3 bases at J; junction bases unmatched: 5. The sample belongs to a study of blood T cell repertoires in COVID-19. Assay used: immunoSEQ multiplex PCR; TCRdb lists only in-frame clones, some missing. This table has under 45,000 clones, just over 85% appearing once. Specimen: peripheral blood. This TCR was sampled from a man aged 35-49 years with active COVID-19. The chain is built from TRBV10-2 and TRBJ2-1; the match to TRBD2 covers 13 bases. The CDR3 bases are TGCGCCAGCAGCGGATGGACTAGCGGGAGCTACAATGAGCAGTTCTTC. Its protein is CASSGWTSGSYNEQFF.